This passage covers 20 T cell receptor beta chains from one sample sequenced in a study of Graves' ophthalmopathy and Graves' hyperthyroidism. RNA served as the template for amplifying TCR beta CDR3 regions. After a first-round RT-PCR with HTBI primers, a second-round multiplex PCR was run. Using its own MiXCR run on the multiplex PCR reads, TCRdb lists one record per CDR3 protein. The sample holds around 670,000 distinct CDR3 sequences, around 40% seen once. Sequencing used peripheral blood. The receptors here all came from an adult man with Graves' ophthalmopathy.

To note about this clonotype: A clone one base away is much larger, so this may be a read error. This rearrangement joins TRBV7-6 to TRBJ2-7, with D possibly being TRBD1 (6 bases). Trimming shortened V by 5 bases and J by 3 bases, and 11 bases separated the two germline ends. The CDR3 totals 13 residues. The germline gives CDR1 SGHVS, CDR2 FNYEAQ. The CDR3 reads CASSQGQFYEQYF. The CDR3 DNA reads as TGTGCCAGCAGCCAAGGACAGTTCTACGAGCAGTACTTC.

The genes are TRBV15 and TRBJ1-3; 7 nucleotides agree with TRBD1. Germline CDR1 reads LNHNV; CDR2 reads YYDKDF (reference sequence). The CDR3 totals 17 residues. V was pared by 0 bases and J by 3 bases, with 8 bases of the junction left unmatched. This CDR3 reads CATSRDLAGGGGNTIYF. The DNA for the CDR3 is TGTGCCACCAGCAGAGATCTGGCAGGGGGGGGTGGAAACACCATATATTTT. The full variable domain, with the rest looked up from reference TRBV15 and TRBJ1-3, is DAMVIQNPRYQVTQFGKPVTLSCSQTLNHNVMYWYQQKSSQAPKLLFHYYDKDFNNEADTPDNFQSRRPNTSFCFLDIRSPGLGDTAMYLCATSRDLAGGGGNTIYFGEGSWLTVV.

This clonotype was recorded at least ten times. V gene TRBV10-2 combines with J gene TRBJ1-2; TRBD1 is a possible D gene (5 bases). The germline V gene has CDR1 WSHSY and CDR2 SAAADI. The CDR3 extends over 17 amino acids. V was trimmed by 1 base and J by 2 bases, leaving 17 bases between them. The CDR3 region is CASSEYRHREENYGYTF. CDR3 nucleotides: TGCGCCAGCAGTGAGTACAGGCATCGTGAAGAGAACTATGGCTACACCTTC.

The V gene is TRBV9, the J gene TRBJ2-2, with D perhaps TRBD1 (5 bases). This CDR3 has 13 amino acids. Between the trimmed V and J ends, which lost 1 base and 11 bases, there was a span of 12 bases. The germline CDR1 and CDR2 sequences are SGDLS and YYNGEE. In DNA form, the CDR3 reads TGTGCCAGCAGCGTACGGCCCGACAGTGAGCTGTTTTTT. Protein sequence: CASSVRPDSELFF.

This clonotype was seen a handful of times. The V and J genes are TRBV6-5 and TRBJ1-1, with no clear D. The germline V and J ends were trimmed by 2 bases and 5 bases, with 15 bases remaining between them. This CDR3 has 15 amino acids. Germline CDR1 and CDR2: MNHEY and SVGAGI. This CDR3 reads CASSYGSSLGTEAFF. The CDR3 bases are TGTGCCAGCAGTTACGGCTCGTCCCTCGGGACTGAAGCTTTCTTT.

This clonotype came up a few times. The chain combines TRBV25-1 with TRBJ2-2; the match to TRBD2 covers 9 bases. Germline trimming cut 5 bases from V and 1 base from J; bases unmatched to any gene: 5. Germline CDR1 MGHDK, CDR2 SYGVNS. CDR3 length: 16 amino acids. The CDR3 is CASSRTSALNTGELFF. In DNA, the CDR3 is TGTGCCAGCAGTCGGACTAGCGCGTTGAACACCGGGGAGCTGTTTTTT.

The chain carries TRBV10-1 and TRBJ2-3; TRBD1 matches at 7 bases. The CDR3 totals 14 residues. Germline V gene sequence: CDR1 WNHNN, CDR2 SYGVQD (reference sequence). J was trimmed by 6 bases and V by 4 bases; bases with no gene match: 7. The DNA for the CDR3 is TGCGCCAGCAGTGTGCAGGGGGATTGGGATACGCAGTATTTT. Translating gives CASSVQGDWDTQYF.

This clonotype was picked up many times. V usage is TRBV7-2 and J usage is TRBJ1-6, with TRBD1 identical over 7 bases. V was pared by 6 bases and J by 7 bases, with 6 bases of the junction left unmatched. CDR1 is SGHTA, CDR2 FQGNSA, per germline. The CDR3 loop spans 14 amino acids. CDR3 sequence reads: CASSPGTENSPLHF. In DNA, the CDR3 is TGTGCCAGCAGTCCCGGGACAGAAAATTCACCCCTCCACTTT.

The V gene is TRBV7-2, the J gene TRBJ1-1; D uncertain. The germline CDR1 and CDR2 sequences are SGHTA and FQGNSA. The length of the CDR3 is 13 residues. V was trimmed by 6 bases and J by 3 bases, leaving 11 bases between them. The CDR3 loop is CASSQSGHTEAFF. CDR3 nucleotide sequence: TGTGCCAGCAGTCAATCAGGACACACTGAAGCTTTCTTT.

This clonotype came up a few times. This chain uses TRBV7-9 with TRBJ2-2, with TRBD2 matching 7 bases. The CDR3 runs to 16 residues. From germline, CDR1 is SEHNR and CDR2 FQNEAQ (reference sequence). The trim removed 3 bases at V and 0 bases at J, leaving 4 bases unmatched. The CDR3 spells CASSFASGANTGELFF. In nucleotides, the CDR3 is TGTGCCAGCAGCTTTGCTAGCGGCGCGAACACCGGGGAGCTGTTTTTT.

This clonotype has only a few counts. The chain employs TRBV5-5 and TRBJ1-2; D possibly corresponds to TRBD1 (5 bases). This CDR3 region has 15 residues. Germline V gene lookup returns CDR1 SGHKS and CDR2 YYEKEE (reference sequence). V gave up 1 base and J gave up 4 bases, with 14 bases separating them. The CDR3 sequence: CASSLSGRDGYGYTF. The DNA for the CDR3 is TGTGCCAGCAGCTTGTCTGGCAGGGATGGCTATGGCTACACCTTC.

About this clonotype itself: A much bigger clone sits one base away, suggesting this may be a read error. The chain recombines TRBV2 with TRBJ2-5; 7 bases match TRBD1. The CDR3 has 14 amino acids. In germline, CDR1 is SNHLY, CDR2 FYNNEI. The CDR3 DNA follows: TGTGCGTTAGGTTGGGGCAGGGGGCAAGAGACCCAGTACTTC. It specifies CALGWGRGQETQYF. The full variable domain, with the rest looked up from reference TRBV2 and TRBJ2-5, is EPEVTQTPSHQVTQMGQEVILRCVPISNHLYFYWYRQILGQKVEFLVSFYNNEISEKSEIFDDQFSVERPDGSNFTLKIRSTKLEDSAMYFCALGWGRGQETQYFGPGTRLLVL.

This clonotype appeared a few times. The chain recombines TRBV6-5 with TRBJ2-7, with 7 positions matching TRBD2. Losses at the gene ends were 0 bases for V and 6 bases for J; bases not matched to a gene: 2. The germline CDR1 and CDR2 sequences are MNHEY and SVGAGI. CDR3 length: 13 amino acids. CDR3 loop: CASSYSTGGEQYF. The DNA for the CDR3 is TGTGCCAGCAGTTACTCGACGGGGGGCGAGCAGTACTTC.

About this clonotype: In this CDR3 the conserved last residue, phenylalanine or tryptophan, is missing, so a read error is likely. Because the CDR3's place on the DNA is in doubt, the DNA is left out and the CDR3 is given as listed by TCRdb. The chain couples TRBV19 to TRBJ2-7; TRBD2, as called in the table, went unchecked against the DNA. The CDR3 length is 9 residues, termini included. CDR1 is LNHDA, CDR2 SQIVND, per germline (reference sequence). The CDR3 protein is CASSIGSSS.

V usage is TRBV7-9 and J usage is TRBJ2-5; 7 positions agree with TRBD2. CDR3 length: 13 amino acids. J was trimmed by 4 bases and V by 6 bases; bases with no gene match: 5. CDR1 and CDR2 from the germline V gene are SEHNR and FQNEAQ (reference sequence). The CDR3 loop reads CASRWGEGETQYF. The CDR3 coding sequence is TGTGCCAGCAGATGGGGGGAGGGAGAGACCCAGTACTTC.

The CDR3: CASSDSAGDDSNQPQHF. The CDR3 bases are TGTGCCAGCAGTGATAGTGCCGGGGACGATAGCAATCAGCCCCAGCATTTT. The chain joins TRBV25-1 to TRBJ1-5, with a weak D call TRBD1 (5 bases). The V end lost 3 bases, the J end lost 0 bases, and 15 bases lay between the germline ends. Germline V gene lookup returns CDR1 MGHDK and CDR2 SYGVNS. The CDR3 runs 17 residues.

The rearrangement uses TRBV15 and TRBJ2-6; either TRBD1 or TRBD2 may supply D (5 bases each). The germline V gene has CDR1 LNHNV and CDR2 YYDKDF (reference sequence). V lost 0 bases, J lost 13 bases, and 16 bases lay in between. The CDR3 contains 15 residues. For the CDR3, the DNA is TGTGCCACCAGCAGAGATCCGGGACGGAGAAAGGTCCTGACTTTC. Its protein product is CATSRDPGRRKVLTF.

The chain employs TRBV20-1 and TRBJ1-5; D is perhaps TRBD1 (5 bases). V was shortened by 5 bases and J by 2 bases, with 19 bases between the two germline ends. Germline V gene data show CDR1 as DFQATT and CDR2 as SNEGSKA (reference sequence). This CDR3 contains 16 residues. CDR3 sequence (DNA): TGCAGTGCTGCCCTGCGAGGGGCGGGGGGCAATCAGCCCCAGCATTTT. Amino acid sequence: CSAALRGAGGNQPQHF.

This clonotype was counted only a few times. The chain has TRBV7-9 and TRBJ1-1, with 8 nucleotides matching TRBD1. Unmatched junction bases numbered 7, after V lost 5 bases and J lost 5 bases. The CDR3 is 14 residues long. Germline-derived CDR1 and CDR2 are SEHNR and FQNEAQ (reference sequence). In DNA form, the CDR3 reads TGTGCCAGCAGCCCGAAACGGACAGGGACTGAAGCTTTCTTT. The encoded protein is CASSPKRTGTEAFF.

This clonotype was picked up many times. The chain combines TRBV2 with TRBJ1-1; weak D call: TRBD1 (6 bases). The V gene lost 5 bases and the J gene lost 3 bases, with 10 bases spanning the gap. Germline loops: CDR1 SNHLY, CDR2 FYNNEI. The CDR3 consists of 13 residues. This chain's CDR3 is CASSSGADTEAFF. CDR3 DNA sequence: TGTGCCAGCAGTTCGGGGGCTGACACTGAAGCTTTCTTT.